The 9 T cell receptor beta chains presented below share a single source sample, sequenced in a study of OX40 agonist ivuxolimab in advanced cancers. Profiling relied on immunoSEQ multiplex PCR, and the TCRdb table lists in-frame clones only, not all of them. This table holds around 65,000 clones, 89% found once. The material was CD4+ or CD8+ T cells sorted from blood, obtained in a trial of the OX40 agonist ivuxolimab. The receptors shown here come from an adult with an advanced solid tumor such as melanoma, head and neck, liver or kidney cancer.

A single count supports this clone. V is TRBV7-9 and J is TRBJ2-2, with D perhaps TRBD1 or TRBD2 (6 bases each). Germline assignment: CDR1 SEHNR and CDR2 FQNEAQ (reference sequence). The V end was cut by 10 bases, the J end by 1 base, with 19 bases between. CDR3 length: 16 residues. The CDR3, as DNA: TGTGCCATTCTCTTAGTGGGGGGCAGGAACACCGGGGAGCTGTTTTTT. Amino acids: CAILLVGGRNTGELFF.

This sequence joins TRBV20-1 and TRBJ1-1, with D uncertain. Germline loops: CDR1 DFQATT, CDR2 SNEGSKA (reference sequence). The V gene lost 6 bases and the J gene lost 13 bases, with 9 bases spanning the gap. This CDR3 has 8 residues. CDR3 residues: CSAPAGFF. The CDR3 DNA reads TGCAGTGCCCCGGCGGGTTTCTTT.

This clone has a single count. V and J are TRBV7-9 and TRBJ2-7; 9 nucleotides match TRBD2. Per the germline V gene, CDR1 is SEHNR and CDR2 is FQNEAQ (reference sequence). The V and J ends lost 5 bases and 2 bases, in that order; junction bases with no gene match: 10. This CDR3 contains 16 residues. This chain's CDR3 is CASSPPTSGFPYEQYF. The CDR3 DNA follows: TGTGCCAGCAGCCCCCCCACTAGCGGGTTCCCCTACGAGCAGTACTTC.

In this sample, this clone turned up once. The rearrangement links TRBV2 to TRBJ2-1; 8 bases line up with TRBD1. The CDR3 runs 19 residues. Trimming at V came to 8 bases and at J to 8 bases, leaving 26 bases not matched to a gene. Germline CDR1 reads SNHLY; CDR2 reads FYNNEI. The CDR3 region is CASGRPGTGTLDGGDEQFF. CDR3 DNA: TGTGCCAGCGGGAGGCCCGGGACAGGTACCCTTGATGGGGGAGATGAGCAGTTCTTC.

The rearrangement links TRBV7-9 to TRBJ1-5; D is undetermined. V was shortened by 3 bases and J by 1 base, with 4 bases between the two germline ends. CDR3 length: 13 amino acids. Germline V CDR1 and CDR2: SEHNR, FQNEAQ (reference sequence). This CDR3 reads CASSFGSNQPQHF. CDR3 nucleotide sequence: TGTGCCAGCAGCTTTGGAAGCAATCAGCCCCAGCATTTT.

The chain combines TRBV7-9 with TRBJ2-7; a possible D gene is TRBD1 (6 bases). V dropped 4 bases and J dropped 3 bases, with 16 bases sitting between them. The CDR3 has 15 residues. Per germline, CDR1 SEHNR and CDR2 FQNEAQ (reference sequence). The CDR3 is CASSWGRTEVYEQYF. CDR3 DNA sequence: TGTGCCAGCAGCTGGGGCCGGACAGAAGTCTACGAGCAGTACTTC.

DNA for the CDR3: TGTGCCAGCAGTGAGGTGGCTGAAGCTTTCTTT. Translated: CASSEVAEAFF. The chain carries TRBV6-1 and TRBJ1-1, with unresolved D. The V gene's germline CDR1 is MNHNS and CDR2 SASEGT. This CDR3 has 11 amino acids. Trimming left V 3 bases short and J 6 bases short, with 5 bases between.

The chain uses TRBV9 and TRBJ1-1; possible D gene TRBD1, 6 bases. This CDR3 has 14 residues. Looked up from germline, CDR1 is SGDLS and CDR2 is YYNGEE. V was shortened by 3 bases and J by 6 bases, with 15 bases between the two germline ends. The CDR3 reads CASSATPQGAEAFF. CDR3 nucleotides: TGTGCCAGCAGCGCTACTCCACAGGGCGCTGAAGCTTTCTTT.

This clone has just a few counts. The rearrangement links TRBV29-1 to TRBJ2-3; either TRBD1 or TRBD2 may supply D (5 bases each). The CDR3 covers 17 residues. V was clipped by 0 bases and J by 0 bases, with 16 bases between them. Germline V gene lookup returns CDR1 SQVTM and CDR2 ANQGSEA. The CDR3 DNA reads TGCAGCGTTGAAGATCCTTGGGACCCCCGTAGCACAGATACGCAGTATTTT. Protein: CSVEDPWDPRSTDTQYF.